The clone carrying this T cell receptor beta chain occurred once. The germline CDR1 and CDR2 sequences are SGHNT and YYREEE (reference sequence). The CDR3 covers 13 residues. J lost 3 bases, V lost 4 bases, and 0 bases had no gene match. This sample was included in a study of blood T cell dynamics during melanoma immunotherapy. Profiled with immunoSEQ multiplex PCR; TCRdb holds only in-frame clones, not every one. The table records 15,000 to 20,000 clones, approximately 80% of them present only once. Described time point: pre-treatment baseline. Here the sequenced sample was blood, taken from a patient treated with checkpoint blockade. The rearrangement uses TRBV5-4 and TRBJ2-5; 10 nucleotides line up with TRBD1. This TCR came from a human donor with melanoma. CDR3 nucleotide sequence: TGTGCCAGCAGCGGGACAGGGGAAGAGACCCAGTACTTC. Protein sequence: CASSGTGEETQYF.